This T cell receptor beta chain comes out of a study of cytotoxic CD8 clonotypes in ibrutinib-treated CLL. Study-wide background: The group held 11 relapsed/refractory and roughly 15 treatment-naive patients, with roughly 17 IGHV unmutated. Response samples were obtained once patients had received a median 12 months of treatment, range 6 to 36.

In germline, CDR1 is MGHDK, CDR2 SYGVNS. The CDR3 sequence is 14 residues long. Trimming pared 3 bases from V and 3 bases from J, leaving 11 bases between. Generated by immunoSEQ multiplex PCR, the TCRdb table keeps only in-frame clones and is missing some. The data show 330,000 or so clones, approximately 67% seen once. This chain uses TRBV25-1 with TRBJ2-5; D perhaps matches TRBD2 (6 bases). Sequences were derived from PBMCs, sampled after 36 months of ibrutinib treatment. This TCR came from a human donor with chronic lymphocytic leukemia. The CDR3 spells CASSDIGGEETQYF. CDR3 bases: TGTGCCAGCAGTGATATCGGGGGAGAAGAGACCCAGTACTTC.